These 28 T cell receptor beta chains share one sample of origin, sequenced in a study of human T cells and chemical hapten exposure. Indicated time point: pre-sensitization, week 0. This sample's treatment: therapeutic diphenylcyclopropenone sensitization with weekly scalp DPC. TCRdb called the RACE reads again in MiXCR, with one record for every CDR3 protein. Altogether approximately 77,000 distinct CDR3 sequences are present, 12% to 15% being singletons, with the ten largest covering roughly 4.6%. The sample here was whole blood, taken in connection with sensitization to the hapten diphenylcyclopropenone (DPC). These receptors originate from a woman aged 45-65 years with alopecia areata. Some clones in this sample may be carry-over from other donors' samples.

This clonotype was found many times. CDR3 residues: CASSVIRQGNTVAEQFF. DNA of the CDR3: TGTGCCAGCAGTGTGATAAGACAGGGAAATACGGTAGCTGAGCAGTTCTTC. The chain employs TRBV25-1 and TRBJ2-1, with 7 bases that match TRBD1. The germline V gene has CDR1 MGHDK and CDR2 SYGVNS. This CDR3 has 17 residues. The V gene end was trimmed by 4 bases and the J gene end by 9 bases; junction bases not matched to a gene: 18.

This clonotype was detected many times. The rearrangement links TRBV4-2 to TRBJ2-2, with 7 bases aligning to TRBD2. The CDR3 loop spans 14 amino acids. Germline values: CDR1 LGHNA, CDR2 YNFKEQ. With V trimmed by 5 bases and J by 2 bases, 2 bases remained unmatched. CDR3 DNA: TGTGCCAGCAGCGCGGGAGCTAACACCGGGGAGCTGTTTTTT. This encodes CASSAGANTGELFF.

The rearrangement links TRBV20-1 to TRBJ2-1; 10 nucleotides line up with TRBD2. The CDR3 loop spans 17 amino acids. Germline CDR1 is DFQATT and CDR2 is SNEGSKA (reference sequence). The V and J ends lost 0 bases and 4 bases, in that order; junction bases with no gene match: 9. The chain's CDR3 is CSAREPPGLALYNEQFF. As DNA, the CDR3 is TGCAGTGCTAGAGAACCACCGGGACTAGCGTTATACAATGAGCAGTTCTTC.

V is TRBV29-1 and J is TRBJ2-7, with TRBD1 as a possible D gene (6 bases). There are 11 residues in the CDR3. Germline-derived CDR1 and CDR2 are SQVTM and ANQGSEA. V shed 5 bases and J shed 7 bases, with 12 bases lying between them. In nucleotides, the CDR3 is TGCAGCGTTACCCGGACAGCTGAGCAGTACTTC. Translating gives CSVTRTAEQYF.

This clonotype was detected only once. The rearrangement uses TRBV5-5 and TRBJ1-1; D remains ambiguous. The V end was cut by 6 bases, the J end by 2 bases, with 17 bases between. The germline V gene has CDR1 SGHKS and CDR2 YYEKEE (reference sequence). The CDR3 totals 15 residues. CDR3 in amino acids: CASTPNLLGNTEAFF. In DNA form, the CDR3 reads TGTGCCAGCACCCCAAACTTACTGGGAAACACTGAAGCTTTCTTT.

The rearrangement uses TRBV6-2 or TRBV6-3 and TRBJ1-2; unclear D gene. Trimming pared 2 bases from V and 6 bases from J, leaving 13 bases between. The CDR3 has 14 amino acids. Germline lookup yields CDR1 MNHEY and CDR2 SVGEGT. CDR3: CASSYAEGFDGYTF. The CDR3 DNA reads as TGTGCCAGCAGTTACGCCGAGGGATTTGATGGCTACACCTTC.

The rearrangement joins TRBV5-4 to TRBJ1-5, with D perhaps matching TRBD1 (6 bases). Germline lookup yields CDR1 SGHNT and CDR2 YYREEE (reference sequence). The CDR3 length is 16 residues. V was cut by 0 bases and J by 2 bases, with 12 bases left in between. For the CDR3, the DNA is TGTGCCAGCAGCTTGGAGCCAGGGGAGGGCAATCAGCCCCAGCATTTT. This codes for CASSLEPGEGNQPQHF. The complete variable domain, with remaining parts taken from reference TRBV5-4 and TRBJ1-5, reads ETGVTQSPTHLIKTRGQQVTLRCSSQSGHNTVSWYQQALGQGPQFIFQYYREEENGRGNFPPRFSGLQFPNYSSELNVNALELDDSALYLCASSLEPGEGNQPQHFGDGTRLSIL.

The chain has TRBV28 and TRBJ1-4; 7 bases fit TRBD1. This CDR3 spans 15 amino acids. The V gene's germline CDR1 is MDHEN and CDR2 SYDVKM. Unmatched junction bases numbered 12, after V lost 10 bases and J lost 4 bases. In nucleotides, the CDR3 is TGTGCCACCACGCCCCGACGACAGGGTAATGAAAAACTGTTTTTT. This codes for CATTPRRQGNEKLFF.

This clonotype was observed a handful of times. This sequence joins TRBV4-3 and TRBJ1-4, with D possibly matching TRBD1 (5 bases). The V and J ends lost 3 bases and 8 bases respectively, with 16 bases between them. The CDR3 runs 15 residues. Germline CDR1 is LGHNA and CDR2 is YSLEER. This CDR3 is CASSHNRQLGEKLFF. The CDR3 DNA sequence: TGCGCCAGCAGCCACAATCGACAGTTGGGGGAAAAACTGTTTTTT.

The rearrangement joins TRBV5-5 to TRBJ2-6; D gene uncertain. The CDR3 contains 18 residues. Trimming took off 4 bases at V and 0 bases at J, with 17 bases between the two ends. Per germline, CDR1 SGHKS and CDR2 YYEKEE (reference sequence). The chain's CDR3 is CASSRGGDLSSGANVLTF. The CDR3 nucleotides are TGTGCCAGCAGCAGAGGCGGCGACCTCTCCTCTGGGGCCAACGTCCTGACTTTC.

In DNA form, the CDR3 reads TGCGCCAGCGGTGGGGAGGGAGACTATGGCTACACCTTC. This sequence encodes CASGGEGDYGYTF. The chain recombines TRBV10-2 with TRBJ1-2, with D hard to call. Trimming removed 8 bases from V and 3 bases from J, with 13 bases in between. The CDR3 sequence is 13 residues long. Germline V gives CDR1 WSHSY, CDR2 SAAADI.

This chain joins TRBV20-1 and TRBJ1-5; D is unresolved. CDR1 and CDR2 (germline): DFQATT, SNEGSKA (reference sequence). This CDR3 is built from 13 residues. Trimming stripped 5 bases from V and 3 bases from J, with 11 bases between. The DNA of the CDR3 is TGCAGTGCTCCAGACGGAACCAATCAGCCCCAGCATTTT. Protein: CSAPDGTNQPQHF.

The sample holds many counts of this clonotype. The rearrangement uses TRBV7-8 and TRBJ2-4, with D possibly being TRBD1 (5 bases). The CDR3 runs to 14 residues. Trimming pared 6 bases from V and 0 bases from J, leaving 9 bases between. CDR1 is SGHVS and CDR2 is FQNEAQ in the germline V gene. CDR3 residues: CASSLRGAKNIQYF. The CDR3 bases are TGTGCCAGCAGTTTAAGGGGAGCCAAAAACATTCAGTACTTC. Based on the CDR3 plus reference TRBV7-8 and TRBJ2-4, the full variable domain is GAGVSQSPRYKVAKRGQDVALRCDPISGHVSLFWYQQALGQGPEFLTYFQNEAQLDKSGLPSDRFFAERPEGSVSTLKIQRTQQEDSAVYLCASSLRGAKNIQYFGAGTRLSVL.

This clonotype was seen a handful of times. V usage is TRBV2 and J usage is TRBJ1-1; D gene ambiguous. Germline lookup yields CDR1 SNHLY and CDR2 FYNNEI. With 8 bases removed from V and 3 bases from J, the gap between germline ends came to 13 bases. This CDR3 region has 13 residues. The CDR3 region has the DNA TGTGCCAGCCTTCAGTCGGTCGACACTGAAGCTTTCTTT. Translating gives CASLQSVDTEAFF.

V gene TRBV29-1 combines with J gene TRBJ2-7, with TRBD2 identical over 11 bases. This CDR3 comprises 16 residues. Trimming cost V 3 bases and J 4 bases; bases outside gene matches: 11. CDR1 and CDR2 (germline): SQVTM, ANQGSEA. The CDR3 DNA follows: TGCAGCGTTGATATCGGGGCTAGCGGGAGGTCTTACGAGCAGTACTTC. The encoded protein is CSVDIGASGRSYEQYF.

This clonotype was recorded many times. The chain has TRBV20-1 and TRBJ1-5; TRBD1 matches at 7 bases. Germline V gene lookup returns CDR1 DFQATT and CDR2 SNEGSKA (reference sequence). V was clipped by 5 bases and J by 3 bases; unmatched bases: 10. CDR3 length: 15 amino acids. Written as DNA, the CDR3 is TGCAGTGCTGCTGGAGGGGGCGCATCCAATCAGCCCCAGCATTTT. This codes for CSAAGGGASNQPQHF.

The chain employs TRBV6-5 and TRBJ1-5; TRBD1 might be the D (5 bases). CDR1 and CDR2 from the germline V gene are MNHEY and SVGAGI. With 2 bases removed from V and 7 bases from J, the gap between germline ends came to 12 bases. CDR3 size: 14 residues. The CDR3 DNA reads TGTGCCAGCAGTTACGCAGGGACGGGCCAGCCCCAGCATTTT. Translation: CASSYAGTGQPQHF.

This clonotype was seen ten or more times. The genes are TRBV27 and TRBJ1-1; the D is unclear. Trimming took 1 base from V and 1 from J, leaving 7 bases between them. Germline V gene lookup returns CDR1 MNHEY and CDR2 SMNVEV (reference sequence). The CDR3 is 14 residues long. CDR3 nucleotide sequence: TGTGCCAGCAGTTTATTCCTTGGGAACACTGAAGCTTTCTTT. This gives the protein CASSLFLGNTEAFF.

A few counts support this clonotype. The chain combines TRBV11-3 with TRBJ2-2, with 7 bases aligning to TRBD1. The junction had 11 bases not matched to a gene; V was cut back by 5 bases and J by 5 bases. CDR1 is SGHNT and CDR2 is YENEEA in the germline V gene. CDR3 size: 16 residues. CDR3 residues: CASSPPTGSITGELFF. CDR3 sequence (DNA): TGTGCCAGCAGCCCTCCGACAGGGAGTATTACCGGGGAGCTGTTTTTT.

This clonotype has more than one count but fewer than ten. The CDR3: CAISESADTQYF. The CDR3 coding sequence is TGTGCCATCAGTGAGTCTGCGGATACGCAGTATTTT. The rearrangement uses TRBV10-3 and TRBJ2-3; D is unclear. The CDR3 extends over 12 amino acids. CDR1 is ENHRY, CDR2 SYGVKD, per germline. Trimming cost V 0 bases and J 6 bases, with 4 bases left between them.

At least ten counts were recorded for this clonotype. The rearrangement joins TRBV27 to TRBJ1-5, with unresolved D. CDR1 MNHEY and CDR2 SMNVEV come from the germline V gene (reference sequence). Trimming stripped 0 bases from V and 6 bases from J, with 15 bases between. The length of the CDR3 is 16 residues. CDR3 region: CASSLSSGLFSQPQHF. CDR3 DNA sequence: TGTGCCAGCAGTTTATCATCCGGGTTGTTCAGTCAGCCCCAGCATTTT.

This clonotype was observed many times. The chain is built from TRBV10-3 and TRBJ1-1, with 10 bases that match TRBD1. The CDR3 runs 14 residues. CDR1 is ENHRY and CDR2 is SYGVKD in the germline V gene. J was trimmed by 5 bases and V by 0 bases; bases with no gene match: 0. CDR3 DNA: TGTGCCATCAGTGAGTCGGGACAGGGGACTGAAGCTTTCTTT. It encodes CAISESGQGTEAFF.

The chain employs TRBV19 and TRBJ2-6; 11 bases match TRBD2. Germline V gives CDR1 LNHDA, CDR2 SQIVND (reference sequence). The ends lost 4 bases at V and 4 bases at J; junction bases unmatched: 9. The CDR3 sequence is 18 residues long. CDR3 protein: CASSTELAGVGGANVLTF. The DNA for the CDR3 is TGTGCCAGTAGTACCGAACTAGCGGGAGTGGGCGGGGCCAACGTCCTGACTTTC.

This clonotype was seen ten or more times. This chain connects TRBV4-1 to TRBJ1-4; TRBD1 aligns across 8 bases. After removal of 5 bases from V and 8 bases from J, the junction contained 13 bases not matched to a gene. CDR3 length: 16 residues. The germline gives CDR1 MGHRA, CDR2 YSYEKL. The CDR3 spells CASSSIRTGRWEKLFF. CDR3 nucleotides: TGCGCCAGCAGCTCCATTCGGACAGGGCGATGGGAAAAACTGTTTTTT.

The chain uses TRBV7-9 and TRBJ2-3; 9 bases are shared with TRBD2. Looked up from germline, CDR1 is SEHNR and CDR2 is FQNEAQ (reference sequence). CDR3 length: 17 residues. Unmatched junction bases numbered 10, after V lost 4 bases and J lost 2 bases. The CDR3 DNA follows: TGTGCCAGCAGCTCTCTCTTGACTAGCGGATCCACAGATACGCAGTATTTT. It translates to CASSSLLTSGSTDTQYF.

This clonotype was detected a few times. This sequence joins TRBV5-8 and TRBJ2-2; D unclear. Trimming removed 2 bases from V and 4 bases from J, with 6 bases in between. The CDR3 is made up of 13 amino acids. The germline V gene has CDR1 SGHTS and CDR2 YDEGEE. DNA for the CDR3: TGTGCCAGCAGCTTTCGGGCCACCGGGGAGCTGTTTTTT. Its protein product is CASSFRATGELFF.

The rearrangement links TRBV4-1 to TRBJ1-1; 10 positions match TRBD1. V was clipped by 2 bases and J by 0 bases; unmatched bases: 6. The CDR3 consists of 17 residues. Germline CDR1 and CDR2: MGHRA and YSYEKL. The CDR3 nucleotides are TGCGCCAGCAGCCAATCCGGGACAGGGGTCATGAACACTGAAGCTTTCTTT. Translation: CASSQSGTGVMNTEAFF.

This clonotype has a single count. CDR3 nucleotides: TGTACAAGTCGCTTAGCGGCCCGGAACCGTCATAGCAATCAGCCCCAGCATTTT. It translates to CTSRLAARNRHSNQPQHF. The genes are TRBV12-2 and TRBJ1-5; TRBD1, the D gene given by the table, was not confirmed from the DNA. TRBV12-2 is a pseudogene. This CDR3 region has 18 residues.